This T cell receptor (beta chain) stems from a study of blood T cell repertoires in COVID-19. Overall study context: COVID-19 samples from acute and convalescent phases originated in the United States, Italy and Spain. Sources were T cells, B-cell-depleted T cells, or PBMCs; the material itself was cDNA or gDNA.

Original processing methods: Estimation of nucleated cell counts relied on the amplification of reference gene primers. The table came from immunoSEQ multiplex PCR; TCRdb's copy has only in-frame clones and leaves some out. That table furnishes V, J and clone size, whereas the DNA furnished D and trimming. The sample records over 450,000 clones, around nine tenths being singletons. Germline lookup yields CDR1 SGHAT and CDR2 FQNNGV. V dropped 7 bases and J dropped 2 bases, with 11 bases sitting between them. The CDR3 is 13 residues long. Seattle's cohort entered during active infection and was followed longitudinally.

The gene calls are TRBV11-2 and TRBJ2-5; no reliable D call. The sample consisted of peripheral blood. The clonotype comes from a woman aged 45 to 65 with COVID-19, enrolled during active disease. CDR3 in amino acids: CASTQGRQETQYF. DNA of the CDR3: TGTGCCAGCACCCAAGGCAGGCAAGAGACCCAGTACTTC. The full variable domain, its missing parts supplied by reference TRBV11-2 and TRBJ2-5, is EAGVAQSPRYKIIEKRQSVAFWCNPISGHATLYWYQQILGQGPKLLIQFQNNGVVDDSQLPKDRFSAERLKGVDSTLKIQPAKLEDSAVYLCASTQGRQETQYFGPGTRLLVL.